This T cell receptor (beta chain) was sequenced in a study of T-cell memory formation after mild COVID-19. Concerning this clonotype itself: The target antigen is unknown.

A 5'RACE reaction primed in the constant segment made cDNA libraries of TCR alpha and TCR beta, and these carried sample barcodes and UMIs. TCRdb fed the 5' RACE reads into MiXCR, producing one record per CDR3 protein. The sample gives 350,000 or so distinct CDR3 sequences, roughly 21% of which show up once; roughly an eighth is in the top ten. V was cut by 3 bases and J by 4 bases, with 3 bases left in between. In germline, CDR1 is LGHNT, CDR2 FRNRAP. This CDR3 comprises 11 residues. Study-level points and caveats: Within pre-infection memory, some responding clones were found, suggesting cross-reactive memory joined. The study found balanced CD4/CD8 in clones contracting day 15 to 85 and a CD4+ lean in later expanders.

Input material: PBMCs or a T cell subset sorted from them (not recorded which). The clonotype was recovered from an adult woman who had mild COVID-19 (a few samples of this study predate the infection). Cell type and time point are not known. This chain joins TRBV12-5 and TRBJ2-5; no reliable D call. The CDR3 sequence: CASGFRETQYF. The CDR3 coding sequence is TGTGCTAGTGGTTTTAGAGAGACCCAGTACTTC.